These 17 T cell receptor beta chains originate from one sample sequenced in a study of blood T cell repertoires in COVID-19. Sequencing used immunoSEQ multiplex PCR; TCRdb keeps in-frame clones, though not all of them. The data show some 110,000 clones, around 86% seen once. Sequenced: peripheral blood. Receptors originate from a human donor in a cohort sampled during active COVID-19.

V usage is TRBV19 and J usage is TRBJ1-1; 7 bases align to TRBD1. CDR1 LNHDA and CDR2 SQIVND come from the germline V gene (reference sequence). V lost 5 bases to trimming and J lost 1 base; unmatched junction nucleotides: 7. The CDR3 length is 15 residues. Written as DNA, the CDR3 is TGTGCCAGTAGTCCCCCTGACAGGGAGAACACTGAAGCTTTCTTT. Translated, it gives CASSPPDRENTEAFF.

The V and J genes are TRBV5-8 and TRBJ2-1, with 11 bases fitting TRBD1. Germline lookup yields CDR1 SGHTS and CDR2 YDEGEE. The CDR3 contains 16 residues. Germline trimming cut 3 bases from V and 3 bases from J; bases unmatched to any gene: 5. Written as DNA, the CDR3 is TGTGCCAGCAGCTCCCCCGGGACAGGGGGCTACAATGAGCAGTTCTTC. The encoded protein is CASSSPGTGGYNEQFF.

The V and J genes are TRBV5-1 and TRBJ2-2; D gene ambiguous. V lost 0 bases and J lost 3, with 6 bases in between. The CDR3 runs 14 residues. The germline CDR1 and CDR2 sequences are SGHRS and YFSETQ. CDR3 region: CASSLAGYTGELFF. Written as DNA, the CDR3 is TGCGCCAGCAGCTTGGCCGGTTACACCGGGGAGCTGTTTTTT.

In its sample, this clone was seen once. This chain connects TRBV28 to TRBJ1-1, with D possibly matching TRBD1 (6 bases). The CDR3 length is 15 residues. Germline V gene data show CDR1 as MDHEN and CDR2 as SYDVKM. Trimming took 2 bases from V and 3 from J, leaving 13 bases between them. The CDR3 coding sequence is TGTGCCAGCAGTTTAGAGGGGGGGCTTTACACTGAAGCTTTCTTT. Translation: CASSLEGGLYTEAFF.

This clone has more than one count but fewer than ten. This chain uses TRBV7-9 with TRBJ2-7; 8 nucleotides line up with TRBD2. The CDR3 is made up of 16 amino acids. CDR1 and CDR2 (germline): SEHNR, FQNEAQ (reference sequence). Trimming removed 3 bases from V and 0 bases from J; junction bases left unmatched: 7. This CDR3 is CASSFRPAGDSYEQYF. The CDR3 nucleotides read TGTGCCAGCAGCTTCAGGCCAGCGGGAGACTCCTACGAGCAGTACTTC.

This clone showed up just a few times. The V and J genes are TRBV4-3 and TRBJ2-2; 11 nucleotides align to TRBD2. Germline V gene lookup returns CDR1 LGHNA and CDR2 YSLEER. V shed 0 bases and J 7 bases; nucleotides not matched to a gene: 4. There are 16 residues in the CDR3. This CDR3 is CASSQDFSGRVGELFF. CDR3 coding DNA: TGCGCCAGCAGCCAAGATTTTAGCGGGAGGGTCGGGGAGCTGTTTTTT.

The CDR3 loop reads CASSDSRPSDRTLTDTQYF. The DNA for the CDR3 is TGTGCCAGCAGTGACTCGAGGCCCTCGGACAGGACCCTCACAGATACGCAGTATTTT. The chain employs TRBV6-4 and TRBJ2-3; 7 nucleotides agree with TRBD1. The CDR3 runs 19 residues. Germline V CDR1 and CDR2: MRHNA, SNTAGT. The trim removed 0 bases at V and 2 bases at J, leaving 14 bases unmatched.

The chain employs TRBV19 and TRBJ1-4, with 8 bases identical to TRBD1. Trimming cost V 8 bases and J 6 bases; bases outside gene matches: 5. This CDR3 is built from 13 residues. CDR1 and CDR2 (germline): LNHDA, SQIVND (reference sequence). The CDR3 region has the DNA TGTGCCAGTCGCAGGGGGCCGGATGAAAAACTGTTTTTT. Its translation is CASRRGPDEKLFF.

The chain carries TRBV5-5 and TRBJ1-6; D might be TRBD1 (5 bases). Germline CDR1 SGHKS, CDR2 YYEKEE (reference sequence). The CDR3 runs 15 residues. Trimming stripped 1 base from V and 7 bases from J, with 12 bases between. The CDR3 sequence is CASSLHTGENSPLHF. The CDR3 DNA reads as TGTGCCAGCAGCTTGCATACAGGAGAGAATTCACCCCTCCACTTT.

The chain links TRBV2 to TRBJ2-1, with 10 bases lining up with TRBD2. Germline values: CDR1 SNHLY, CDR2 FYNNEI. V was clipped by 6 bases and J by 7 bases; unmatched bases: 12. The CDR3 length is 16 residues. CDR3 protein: CASRGTSGISRNEQFF. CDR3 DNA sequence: TGTGCCAGCAGAGGCACTAGCGGGATAAGCCGGAATGAGCAGTTCTTC.

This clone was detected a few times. This chain's CDR3 is CATISSGTQETQYF. The CDR3 DNA reads TGTGCCACCATCAGCTCGGGAACCCAAGAGACCCAGTACTTC. The V and J genes are TRBV15 and TRBJ2-5, with D perhaps matching TRBD2 (5 bases). The CDR3 spans 14 residues. V was pared by 7 bases and J by 1 base, with 13 bases between. CDR1 and CDR2 (germline): LNHNV, YYDKDF (reference sequence).

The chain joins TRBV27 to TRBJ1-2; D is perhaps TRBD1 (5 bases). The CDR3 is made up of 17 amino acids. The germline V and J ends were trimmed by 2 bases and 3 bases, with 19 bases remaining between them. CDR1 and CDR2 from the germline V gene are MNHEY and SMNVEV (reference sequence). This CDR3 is CASSLKEGHLSDYGYTF. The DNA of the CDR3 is TGTGCCAGCAGTTTAAAGGAGGGGCACCTTTCAGACTATGGCTACACCTTC.

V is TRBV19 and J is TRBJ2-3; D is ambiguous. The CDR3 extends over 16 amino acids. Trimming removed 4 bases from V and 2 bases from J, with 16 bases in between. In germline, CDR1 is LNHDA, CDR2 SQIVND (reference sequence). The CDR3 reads CASSKSNLIFTDTQYF. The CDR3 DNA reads TGTGCCAGTAGTAAATCTAACCTTATATTCACAGATACGCAGTATTTT.

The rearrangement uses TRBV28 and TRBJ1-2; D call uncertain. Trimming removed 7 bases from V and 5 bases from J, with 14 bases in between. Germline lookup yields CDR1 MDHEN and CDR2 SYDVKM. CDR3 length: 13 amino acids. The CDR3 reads CASNPPGVYGYTF. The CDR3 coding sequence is TGTGCCAGCAACCCTCCCGGGGTGTATGGCTACACCTTC.

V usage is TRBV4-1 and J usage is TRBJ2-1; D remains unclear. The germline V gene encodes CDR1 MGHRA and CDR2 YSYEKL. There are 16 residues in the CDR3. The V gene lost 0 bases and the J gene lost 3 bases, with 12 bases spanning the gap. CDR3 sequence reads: CASSQDVSTGYNEQFF. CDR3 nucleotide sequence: TGCGCCAGCAGCCAAGATGTAAGCACGGGCTACAATGAGCAGTTCTTC.

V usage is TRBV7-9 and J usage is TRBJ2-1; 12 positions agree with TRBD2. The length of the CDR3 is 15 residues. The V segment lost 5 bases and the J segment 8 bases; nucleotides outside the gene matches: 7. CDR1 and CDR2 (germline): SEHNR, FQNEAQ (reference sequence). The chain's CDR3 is CASSVRLAGVDEQFF. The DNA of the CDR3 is TGTGCCAGCAGCGTCAGACTAGCGGGAGTTGATGAGCAGTTCTTC.

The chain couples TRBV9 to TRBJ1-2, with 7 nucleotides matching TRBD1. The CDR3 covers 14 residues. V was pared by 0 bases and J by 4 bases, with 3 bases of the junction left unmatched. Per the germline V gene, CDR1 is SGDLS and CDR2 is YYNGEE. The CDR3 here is CASSVEQGPYGYTF. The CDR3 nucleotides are TGTGCCAGCAGCGTAGAACAGGGGCCCTATGGCTACACCTTC.